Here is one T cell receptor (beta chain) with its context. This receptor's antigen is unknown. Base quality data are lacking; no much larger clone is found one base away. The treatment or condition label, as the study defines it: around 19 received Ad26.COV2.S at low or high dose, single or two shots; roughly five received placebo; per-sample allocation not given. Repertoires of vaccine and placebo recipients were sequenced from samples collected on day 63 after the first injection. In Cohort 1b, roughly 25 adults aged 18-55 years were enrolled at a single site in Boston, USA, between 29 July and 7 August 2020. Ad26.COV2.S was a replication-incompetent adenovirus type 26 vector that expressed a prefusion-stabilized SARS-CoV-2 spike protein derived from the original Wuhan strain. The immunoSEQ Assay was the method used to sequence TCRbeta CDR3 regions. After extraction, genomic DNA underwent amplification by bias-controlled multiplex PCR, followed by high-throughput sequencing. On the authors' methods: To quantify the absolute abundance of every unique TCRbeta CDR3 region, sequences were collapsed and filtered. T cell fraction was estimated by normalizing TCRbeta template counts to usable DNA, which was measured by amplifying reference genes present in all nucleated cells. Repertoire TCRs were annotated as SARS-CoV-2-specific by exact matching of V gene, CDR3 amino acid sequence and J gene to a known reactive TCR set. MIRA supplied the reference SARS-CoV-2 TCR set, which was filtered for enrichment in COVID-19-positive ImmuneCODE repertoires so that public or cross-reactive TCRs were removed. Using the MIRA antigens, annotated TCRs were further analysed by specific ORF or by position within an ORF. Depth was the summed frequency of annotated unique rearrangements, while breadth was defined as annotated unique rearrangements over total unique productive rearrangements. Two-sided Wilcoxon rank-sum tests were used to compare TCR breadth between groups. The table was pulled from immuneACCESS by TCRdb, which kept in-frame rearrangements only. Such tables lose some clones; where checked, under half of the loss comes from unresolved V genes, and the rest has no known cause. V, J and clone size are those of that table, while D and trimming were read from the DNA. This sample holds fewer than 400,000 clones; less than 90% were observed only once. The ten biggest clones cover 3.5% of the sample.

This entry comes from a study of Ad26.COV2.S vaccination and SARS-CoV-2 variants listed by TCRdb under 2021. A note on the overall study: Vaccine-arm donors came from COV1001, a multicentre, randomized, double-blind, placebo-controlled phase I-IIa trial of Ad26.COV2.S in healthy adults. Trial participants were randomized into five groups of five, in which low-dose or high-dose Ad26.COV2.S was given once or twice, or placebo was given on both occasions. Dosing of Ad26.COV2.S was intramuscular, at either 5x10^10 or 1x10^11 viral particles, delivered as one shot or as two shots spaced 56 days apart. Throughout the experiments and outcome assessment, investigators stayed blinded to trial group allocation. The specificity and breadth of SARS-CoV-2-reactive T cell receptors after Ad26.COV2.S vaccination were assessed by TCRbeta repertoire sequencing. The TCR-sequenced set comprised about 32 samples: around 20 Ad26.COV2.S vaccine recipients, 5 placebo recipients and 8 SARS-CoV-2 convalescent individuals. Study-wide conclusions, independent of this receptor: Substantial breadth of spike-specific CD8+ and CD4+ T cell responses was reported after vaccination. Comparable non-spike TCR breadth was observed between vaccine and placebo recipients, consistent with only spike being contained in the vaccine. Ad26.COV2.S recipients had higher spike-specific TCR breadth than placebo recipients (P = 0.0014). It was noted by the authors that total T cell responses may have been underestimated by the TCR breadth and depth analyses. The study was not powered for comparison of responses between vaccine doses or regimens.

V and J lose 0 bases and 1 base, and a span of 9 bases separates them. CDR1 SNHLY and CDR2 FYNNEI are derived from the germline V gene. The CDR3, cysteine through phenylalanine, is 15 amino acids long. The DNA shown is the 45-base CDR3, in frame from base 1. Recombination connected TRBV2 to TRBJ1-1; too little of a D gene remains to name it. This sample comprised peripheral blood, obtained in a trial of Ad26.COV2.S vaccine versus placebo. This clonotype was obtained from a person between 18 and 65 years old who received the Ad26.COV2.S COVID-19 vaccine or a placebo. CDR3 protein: CASSEARAKNTEAFF. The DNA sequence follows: TGTGCCAGCAGTGAAGCGAGGGCCAAGAACACTGAAGCTTTCTTT.